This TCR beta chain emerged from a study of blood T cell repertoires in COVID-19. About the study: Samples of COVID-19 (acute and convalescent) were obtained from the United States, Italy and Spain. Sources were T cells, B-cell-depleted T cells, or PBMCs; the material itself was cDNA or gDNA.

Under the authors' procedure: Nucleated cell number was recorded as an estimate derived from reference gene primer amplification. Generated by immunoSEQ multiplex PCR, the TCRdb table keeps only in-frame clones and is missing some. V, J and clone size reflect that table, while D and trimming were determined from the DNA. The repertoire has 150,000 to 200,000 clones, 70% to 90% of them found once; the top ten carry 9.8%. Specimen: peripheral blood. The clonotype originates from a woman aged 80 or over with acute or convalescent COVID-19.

CDR3 in amino acids: CASSLTAGYENIQYF. CDR3 coding DNA: TGTGCCAGCAGCTTAACGGCGGGATATGAAAACATTCAGTACTTC. V usage is TRBV7-2 and J usage is TRBJ2-4, with a possible D match to TRBD2 (6 bases). The length of the CDR3 is 15 residues. With 2 bases removed from V and 5 bases from J, the gap between germline ends came to 13 bases. Germline V lookup: CDR1 SGHTA, CDR2 FQGNSA.